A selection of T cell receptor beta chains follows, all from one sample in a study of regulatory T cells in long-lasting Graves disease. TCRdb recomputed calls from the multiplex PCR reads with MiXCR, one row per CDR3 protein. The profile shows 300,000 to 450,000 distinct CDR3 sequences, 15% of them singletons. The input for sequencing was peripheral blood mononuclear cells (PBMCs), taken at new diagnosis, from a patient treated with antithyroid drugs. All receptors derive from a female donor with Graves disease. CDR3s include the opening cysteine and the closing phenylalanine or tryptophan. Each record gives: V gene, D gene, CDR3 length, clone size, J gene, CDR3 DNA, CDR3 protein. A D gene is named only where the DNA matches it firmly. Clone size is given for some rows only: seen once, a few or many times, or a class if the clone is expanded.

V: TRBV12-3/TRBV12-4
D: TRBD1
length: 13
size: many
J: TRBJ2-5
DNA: TGTGCCAGCAGTTTTGGACAGGGGGAGACCCAGTACTTC
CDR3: CASSFGQGETQYF

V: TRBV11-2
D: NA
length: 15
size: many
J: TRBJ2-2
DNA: TGTGCCAGCAGCTTAGGCGGATTCAGGACCGGGGAGCCGTTTTTT
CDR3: CASSLGGFRTGEPFF

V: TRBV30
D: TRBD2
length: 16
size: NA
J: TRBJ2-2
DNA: TGTGCCTGGAGAAGAGGGGCGGGAGGGAGAACCGGGGAGCTGTTTTTT
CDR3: CAWRRGAGGRTGELFF

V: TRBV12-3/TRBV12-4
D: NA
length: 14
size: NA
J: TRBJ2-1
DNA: TGTGCCAGCAGTTTTGATACGGGACCGAATGAGCAGTTCTTC
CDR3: CASSFDTGPNEQFF

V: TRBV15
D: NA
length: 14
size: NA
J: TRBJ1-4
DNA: TGTGCCACCAGCACAGACACGGTTGGTGAAAAACTGTTTTTT
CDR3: CATSTDTVGEKLFF

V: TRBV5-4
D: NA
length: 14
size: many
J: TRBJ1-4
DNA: TGTGCCAGCAGGCCGTCCCCAACGGATGAAAAACTGTTTTTT
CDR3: CASRPSPTDEKLFF

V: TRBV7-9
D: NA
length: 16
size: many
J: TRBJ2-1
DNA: TGTGCCAGCAGCTTAGTGGGGACCATCCCCTACAATGAGCAGTTCTTC
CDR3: CASSLVGTIPYNEQFF

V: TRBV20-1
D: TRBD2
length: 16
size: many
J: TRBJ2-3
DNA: TGCAGTGCTAGAAAAGTAGCGGGGGGGCGGGCAGATACGCAGTATTTT
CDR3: CSARKVAGGRADTQYF

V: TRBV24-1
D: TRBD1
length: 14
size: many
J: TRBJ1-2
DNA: TGTGCCACCAGTGATTGGACAGGGGGCGAAGGCTACACCTTC
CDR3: CATSDWTGGEGYTF

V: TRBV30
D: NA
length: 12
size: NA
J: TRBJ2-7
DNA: TGTGCCTGGAGCCGGAGGGGGGTTGAGCAGTACTTC
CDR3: CAWSRRGVEQYF

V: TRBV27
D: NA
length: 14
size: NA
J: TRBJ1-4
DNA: TGTGCCAGCAGTTTCTCCCCGCCTTCCGAAAAACTGTTTTTT
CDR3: CASSFSPPSEKLFF

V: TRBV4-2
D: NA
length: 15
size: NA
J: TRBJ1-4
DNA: TGTGCCAGCAGCCTCGAGACGGTCCCAAATGAAAAACTGTTTTTT
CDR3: CASSLETVPNEKLFF

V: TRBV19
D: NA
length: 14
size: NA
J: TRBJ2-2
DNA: TGTGCCAGTAGTATTTTGTGGATTACCGGGGAGCTGTTTTTT
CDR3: CASSILWITGELFF

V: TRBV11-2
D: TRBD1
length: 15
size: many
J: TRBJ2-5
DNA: TGTGCCAGCAGCTCCTGGACAGGGGAACAAGAGACCCAGTACTTC
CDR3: CASSSWTGEQETQYF

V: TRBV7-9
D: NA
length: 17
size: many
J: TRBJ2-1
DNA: TGTGCCAGCAGCTTAGATGACGGGATAAGCTCCTACAATGAGCAGTTCTTC
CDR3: CASSLDDGISSYNEQFF

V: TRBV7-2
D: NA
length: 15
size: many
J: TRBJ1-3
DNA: TGTGCCAGCAGCTTAGCAGCCCGCTCTGGAAACACCATATATTTT
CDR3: CASSLAARSGNTIYF

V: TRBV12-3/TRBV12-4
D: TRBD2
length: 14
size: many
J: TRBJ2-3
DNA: TGTGCCAGCAGCTTAGCGGGAGTGGCAGATACGCAGTATTTT
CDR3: CASSLAGVADTQYF

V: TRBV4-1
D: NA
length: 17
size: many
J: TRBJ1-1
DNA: TGCGCCAGCAGCCAGGGGCGTCGTGGGACGGCGAACACTGAAGCTTTCTTT
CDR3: CASSQGRRGTANTEAFF

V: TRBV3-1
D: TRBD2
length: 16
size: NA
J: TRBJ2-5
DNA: TGTGCCAGCAGCGTTCAATTCGGACTAGCAAGAGAGACCCAGTACTTC
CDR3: CASSVQFGLARETQYF

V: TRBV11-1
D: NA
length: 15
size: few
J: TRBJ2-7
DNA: TGTGCCAGCAGCCCCTTAACTGGAAGGCGGAACGAGCAGTACTTC
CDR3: CASSPLTGRRNEQYF

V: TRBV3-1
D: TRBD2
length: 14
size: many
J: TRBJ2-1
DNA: TGTGCCAGCAGCAGCGGACTAGCGCGCAATGAGCAGTTCTTC
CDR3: CASSSGLARNEQFF

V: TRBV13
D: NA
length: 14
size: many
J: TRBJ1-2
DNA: TGTGCCAGCAGCTTTCAGGGGCTCCAATATGGCTACACCTTC
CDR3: CASSFQGLQYGYTF

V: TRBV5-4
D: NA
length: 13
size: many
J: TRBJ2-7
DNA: TGTGCCAGCAGCTGGGACGGTTCCTACGAGCAGTACTTC
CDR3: CASSWDGSYEQYF

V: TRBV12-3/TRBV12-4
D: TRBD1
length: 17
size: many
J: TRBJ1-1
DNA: TGTGCCAGCAGTTCATCCTTGAGGGGGCGGGTGGGGACTGAAGCTTTCTTT
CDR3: CASSSSLRGRVGTEAFF

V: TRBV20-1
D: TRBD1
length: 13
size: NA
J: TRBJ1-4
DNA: TGCAGTGCTAGGGTACAGGGGGGTGGAAAACTGTTTTTT
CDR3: CSARVQGGGKLFF

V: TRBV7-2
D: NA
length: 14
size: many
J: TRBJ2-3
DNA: TGTGCCAGCAGCTTTTCACAGGGCACAGATACGCAGTATTTT
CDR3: CASSFSQGTDTQYF

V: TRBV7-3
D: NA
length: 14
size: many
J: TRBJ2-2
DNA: TGTGCCAGCAGCTTAGGGACCGCAGGCGGGGAGCTGTTTTTT
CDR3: CASSLGTAGGELFF

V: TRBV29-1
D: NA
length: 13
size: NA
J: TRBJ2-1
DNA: TGCAGCGGACCAGGACAGTCTCACAATGAGCAGTTCTTC
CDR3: CSGPGQSHNEQFF

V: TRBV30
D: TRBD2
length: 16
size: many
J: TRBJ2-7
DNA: TGTGCCTCCCGTCGGGCGGGAGGGGACGTACGGTACGAGCAGTACTTC
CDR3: CASRRAGGDVRYEQYF

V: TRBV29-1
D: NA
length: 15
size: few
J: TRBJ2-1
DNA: TGCAGCGCTCCCCTGGGCAGGAGCTCCTACAATGAGCAGTTCTTC
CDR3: CSAPLGRSSYNEQFF

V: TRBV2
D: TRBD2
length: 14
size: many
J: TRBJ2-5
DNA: TGTGCCAGCAGTCCTAGCGGGGGGCCTGCAACCCAGTACTTC
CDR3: CASSPSGGPATQYF

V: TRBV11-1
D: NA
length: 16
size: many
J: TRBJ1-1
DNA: TGTGCCAGCAGCTCATTACAGGTTCCCGGTGGCACTGAAGCTTTCTTT
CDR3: CASSSLQVPGGTEAFF

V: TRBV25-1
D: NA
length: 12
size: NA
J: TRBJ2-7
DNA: TGTGCCAGCAGTGAATCCCCCCTCGAGCAGTACTTC
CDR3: CASSESPLEQYF

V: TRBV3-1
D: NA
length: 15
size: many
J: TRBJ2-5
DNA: TGTGCCAGCAGCCACTACCGCGATTCCCAAGAGACCCAGTACTTC
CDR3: CASSHYRDSQETQYF

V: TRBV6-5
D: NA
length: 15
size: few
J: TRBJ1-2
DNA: TGTGCCAGCAGTTACACGGGCCGGCTTGGGGATGGCTACACCTTC
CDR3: CASSYTGRLGDGYTF

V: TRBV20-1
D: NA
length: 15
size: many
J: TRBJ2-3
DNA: TGCAGTGCTAGAGATCCCTCGGGGACGGTAGATACGCAGTATTTT
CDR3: CSARDPSGTVDTQYF

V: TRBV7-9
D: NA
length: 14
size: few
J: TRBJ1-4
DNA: TGTGCCAGCAGCCTCCCCGGAGCTAATGAAAAACTGTTTTTT
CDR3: CASSLPGANEKLFF

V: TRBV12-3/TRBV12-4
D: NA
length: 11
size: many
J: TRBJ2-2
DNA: TGTGCCAGCAGTTTTTCAGGGGAGCTGTTTTTT
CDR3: CASSFSGELFF

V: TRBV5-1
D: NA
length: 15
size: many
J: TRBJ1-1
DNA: TGCGCCAGCAGCTTGGGTGGGCCCATGAACACTGAAGCTTTCTTT
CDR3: CASSLGGPMNTEAFF

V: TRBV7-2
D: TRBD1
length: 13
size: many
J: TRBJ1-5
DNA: TGTGCCAGCAGCGTTGACAGGGATCAGCCCCAGCATTTT
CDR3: CASSVDRDQPQHF